Below, 18 T cell receptor beta chains from the same sample are listed, as sequenced in a study of T cells in localized non-small cell lung cancer (dated by TCRdb to the early 2020s). Library preparation used the immunoSEQ multiplex PCR assay. TCRdb re-hosts the immuneACCESS table, in-frame sequences only. Its copies lack some clones; in the studies checked, an unresolved V gene accounts for under half of them, and the cause for the rest is not known. This sample lists approximately 700 clones; just under 20% were detected once. 10% of the sample rests with the top ten. The source was normal lung tissue next to the tumor, collected before any cancer treatment. These receptors originate from a female donor of 60 years or more with stage II lung adenocarcinoma.

This clone was counted only a few times. V is TRBV6-8 and J is TRBJ2-3; the D is unclear. V dropped 9 bases and J dropped 5 bases, with 18 bases sitting between them. Germline assignment: CDR1 MNHGY and CDR2 SAAAGT. CDR3 length equals 14 residues. CDR3 DNA: TGTGCCAGTTCCCGGGCCATCGTCGGAGATACGCAGTATTTT. Amino acid sequence: CASSRAIVGDTQYF.

CDR3 region: CASSLVSSGNTIYF. For the CDR3, the DNA is TGTGCCAGCAGTTTAGTATCCTCTGGAAACACCATATATTTT. The gene calls are TRBV28 and TRBJ1-3, with D uncertain. The CDR3 totals 14 residues. Germline CDR1 MDHEN, CDR2 SYDVKM. V was clipped by 2 bases and J by 0 bases, with 5 bases between them.

This clone was seen once. This chain connects TRBV28 to TRBJ1-3; the match to TRBD1 covers 8 bases. The CDR3 runs 14 residues. The V segment lost 4 bases and the J segment 4 bases; nucleotides outside the gene matches: 3. Germline CDR1 MDHEN, CDR2 SYDVKM. DNA of the CDR3: TGTGCCAGCAGTTCCCGGGACAGGGGAAACACCATATATTTT. This gives the protein CASSSRDRGNTIYF.

By its share, this clone is medium-sized. The chain couples TRBV11-3 to TRBJ2-3, with D maybe TRBD2 (6 bases). Germline V gene data show CDR1 as SGHNT and CDR2 as YENEEA. The V end was cut by 1 base, the J end by 4 bases, with 12 bases between. The CDR3 sequence is 15 residues long. The CDR3 spells CASSLGGGGSDTQYF. DNA for the CDR3: TGTGCCAGCAGCTTAGGTGGGGGAGGATCAGATACGCAGTATTTT.

This clone is classed as medium-sized (0.01 to 0.1%). The chain joins TRBV11-3 to TRBJ2-1, with 9 bases matching TRBD2. CDR1 is SGHNT and CDR2 is YENEEA in the germline V gene. CDR3 length equals 18 residues. With 3 bases clipped from V and 1 base from J, the junction kept 10 bases outside the gene matches. DNA for the CDR3: TGTGCCAGCAGCTTGTCGTGGACTAGCGCAACTTCCTACAATGAGCAGTTCTTC. This gives the protein CASSLSWTSATSYNEQFF.

The genes are TRBV11-3 and TRBJ2-3; TRBD1 agrees at 8 bases. The CDR3 runs 14 residues. CDR1 SGHNT and CDR2 YENEEA come from the germline V gene. V lost 5 bases, J lost 2 bases, and 3 bases stayed unmatched. DNA for the CDR3: TGTGCCAGCAGCCCAGGGGGCGCCACAGATACGCAGTATTTT. Residues: CASSPGGATDTQYF. Together with reference TRBV11-3 and TRBJ2-3, the CDR3 gives the full variable domain: EAGVVQSPRYKIIEKKQPVAFWCNPISGHNTLYWYLQNLGQGPELLIRYENEEAVDDSQLPKDRFSAERLKGVDSTLKIQPAELGDSAVYLCASSPGGATDTQYFGPGTRLTVL.

This chain uses TRBV30 with TRBJ2-7; either TRBD1 or TRBD2 may supply D (5 bases each). Trimming pared 3 bases from V and 2 bases from J, leaving 14 bases between. This CDR3 is built from 14 residues. Per the germline V gene, CDR1 is GTSNPN and CDR2 is SVGIG (reference sequence). This CDR3 is CAWRGPGPPYEQYF. In DNA form, the CDR3 reads TGTGCCTGGAGGGGACCGGGGCCTCCCTACGAGCAGTACTTC.

The chain carries TRBV25-1 and TRBJ2-1; 9 bases are shared with TRBD2. The CDR3 is 18 amino acids. V was clipped by 1 base and J by 5 bases; unmatched bases: 12. CDR1 and CDR2 from the germline V gene are MGHDK and SYGVNS. CDR3: CASSEFRGGLATNNEQFF. CDR3 coding DNA: TGTGCCAGCAGTGAATTTCGGGGGGGACTAGCCACTAACAATGAGCAGTTCTTC.

This clone was seen a few times. J is TRBJ1-2 and V is TRBV6-7; D possibly corresponds to TRBD1 (6 bases). TRBV6-7 falls under the ORF class, with uncertain function. The CDR3 extends over 11 amino acids. V lost 9 bases and J lost 7, with 12 bases in between. The CDR3 DNA reads as TGTGCCAGTCTAGGGGGGACTGGCTACACCTTC. It specifies CASLGGTGYTF.

This clone was seen more than once but under ten times. The chain links TRBV16 to TRBJ1-4; the match to TRBD1 covers 7 bases. Germline lookup yields CDR1 KGHSY and CDR2 FQNENV. J gave up 7 bases and V 5 bases, and 10 bases lay outside the gene matches. The CDR3 is made up of 15 amino acids. DNA for the CDR3: TGTGCCAGCAGCACGGGACAGCAGGCGGTTGAAAAACTGTTTTTT. Translation: CASSTGQQAVEKLFF. The entire variable domain, with the rest obtained from reference TRBV16 and TRBJ1-4, is as follows: GEEVAQTPKHLVRGEGQKAKLYCAPIKGHSYVFWYQQVLKNEFKFLISFQNENVFDETGMPKERFSAKCLPNSPCSLEIQATKLEDSAVYFCASSTGQQAVEKLFFGSGTQLSVL.

The chain joins TRBV6-8 to TRBJ2-7; D is undetermined. From germline, CDR1 is MNHGY and CDR2 SAAAGT. V was pared by 4 bases and J by 2 bases, with 9 bases between. This CDR3 is built from 13 residues. Written as DNA, the CDR3 is TGTGCCAGCAGTTCCCCTCTGGCCTACGAGCAGTACTTC. This sequence encodes CASSSPLAYEQYF.

This clone has a handful of counts. The chain combines TRBV28 with TRBJ2-5, with TRBD1 matching over 7 bases. The CDR3 loop spans 15 amino acids. J was trimmed by 5 bases and V by 4 bases; bases with no gene match: 10. Looked up from germline, CDR1 is MDHEN and CDR2 is SYDVKM. CDR3 sequence reads: CASSSGQAGRETQYF. CDR3 bases: TGTGCCAGCAGTTCCGGACAGGCGGGTAGGGAGACCCAGTACTTC.

This clone has more than one count but fewer than ten. This rearrangement joins TRBV6-8 to TRBJ2-2; possible D gene TRBD2, 6 bases. Germline V gene sequence: CDR1 MNHGY, CDR2 SAAAGT. The CDR3 length is 16 residues. With 5 bases removed from V and 2 bases from J, the gap between germline ends came to 15 bases. CDR3 in DNA: TGTGCCAGCAGTGGCAGAAGACTAGAAAACACCGGGGAGCTGTTTTTT. Its translation is CASSGRRLENTGELFF.

This clone was counted between two and nine times. CDR3 residues: CASKRSGNTIYF. DNA for the CDR3: TGTGCCTCAAAACGCTCTGGAAACACCATATATTTT. This rearrangement joins TRBV30 to TRBJ1-3; D is ambiguous. CDR1 GTSNPN and CDR2 SVGIG come from the germline V gene (reference sequence). The CDR3 spans 12 residues. V gave up 7 bases and J gave up 0 bases, with 7 bases separating them. Full variable domain (remainder filled in from reference TRBV30 and TRBJ1-3): SQTIHQWPATLVQPVGSPLSLECTVEGTSNPNLYWYRQAAGRGLQLLFYSVGIGQISSEVPQNLSASRPQDRQFILSSKKLLLSDSGFYLCASKRSGNTIYFGEGSWLTVV.

This clone was seen more than once but under ten times. This chain uses TRBV19 with TRBJ2-1, with 10 bases that match TRBD2. V shed 3 bases, J shed 7 bases, and the junction held 6 bases outside the gene matches. CDR1 is LNHDA and CDR2 is SQIVND in the germline V gene (reference sequence). CDR3 length equals 15 residues. CDR3 loop: CASSMIAGGGNEQFF. The CDR3 DNA reads as TGTGCCAGTAGTATGATAGCGGGAGGCGGTAATGAGCAGTTCTTC.

In its sample, this clone is large. V and J are TRBV28 and TRBJ1-3; D gene unclear. V was pared by 5 bases and J by 4 bases, with 9 bases between. The CDR3 totals 13 residues. Germline assignment: CDR1 MDHEN and CDR2 SYDVKM. The CDR3 DNA reads TGTGCCAGCAGTGGGCAGCCAGGAAACACCATATATTTT. This translates into CASSGQPGNTIYF.

The chain combines TRBV9 with TRBJ1-2, with 7 nucleotides matching TRBD1. Germline trimming cut 5 bases from V and 6 bases from J; bases unmatched to any gene: 13. The CDR3 spans 15 residues. Germline loops: CDR1 SGDLS, CDR2 YYNGEE. The DNA of the CDR3 is TGTGCCAGCAGTTTTCAGACAGGGCTAGTCGATGGCTACACCTTC. As protein: CASSFQTGLVDGYTF.

By sample fraction, this clone is large (0.1 to 1%). The chain uses TRBV11-3 and TRBJ2-2; TRBD2 is a possible D gene (7 bases). Germline V lookup: CDR1 SGHNT, CDR2 YENEEA. V lost 4 bases and J lost 5, with 23 bases in between. CDR3 length: 18 amino acids. The CDR3 nucleotides are TGTGCCAGCAGCTCCTCCCTGGGGGGGCCCTTAGGGACCGGGGAGCTGTTTTTT. This translates into CASSSSLGGPLGTGELFF. Full variable domain (outside the CDR3, taken from reference TRBV11-3 and TRBJ2-2): EAGVVQSPRYKIIEKKQPVAFWCNPISGHNTLYWYLQNLGQGPELLIRYENEEAVDDSQLPKDRFSAERLKGVDSTLKIQPAELGDSAVYLCASSSSLGGPLGTGELFFGEGSRLTVL.